This passage covers 2 T cell receptor beta chains from one sample sequenced in a study of blood T cell repertoires in COVID-19. Only in-frame clones appear in the TCRdb table, and some are missing; sequencing was by immunoSEQ multiplex PCR. Of approximately 260,000 clones in the sample, approximately 80% were seen once. The sequenced sample was peripheral blood. Receptors were obtained from a human donor in a cohort sampled during active COVID-19.

V usage is TRBV7-6 and J usage is TRBJ2-5, with a weak D call TRBD2 (5 bases). Germline V gene lookup returns CDR1 SGHVS and CDR2 FNYEAQ. The CDR3 totals 14 residues. Trimming removed 6 bases from V and 1 base from J, with 12 bases in between. DNA of the CDR3: TGTGCCAGCAGGCGAGGGTGGGGCCAAGAGACCCAGTACTTC. This codes for CASRRGWGQETQYF.

The chain carries TRBV20-1 and TRBJ1-2; 7 positions agree with TRBD1. Germline lookup yields CDR1 DFQATT and CDR2 SNEGSKA (reference sequence). V trimming: 2 bases; J trimming: 7 bases; junction bases outside the gene matches: 1. This CDR3 has 11 amino acids. This CDR3 is CSARTGAGYTF. The CDR3 region has the DNA TGCAGTGCTAGAACAGGGGCTGGCTACACCTTC.